A selection of T cell receptor beta chains follows, all from one sample in a study of T cells in Graves' hyperthyroidism and ophthalmopathy. TCRdb used MiXCR to reprocess the multiplex PCR reads, holding one entry per CDR3 protein. The profile shows over 650,000 distinct CDR3 sequences, about 16% of them singletons. Material for sequencing was blood. All receptors come from a man in his late teens or twenties with Graves' hyperthyroidism. Each CDR3 is given with its conserved first and last residue. A D gene is named only where the DNA matches it firmly. A row's size may be missing; if present it is once, few, many or a size class.

CDR3aa: CASSSAMNTEAFF
CDR3nt: TGTGCCAGCAGTTCAGCGATGAACACTGAAGCTTTCTTT
v_gene: TRBV2
d_gene: .
j_gene: TRBJ1-1
abundance: many

CDR3aa: CASPTGDRLAGPYEQYF
CDR3nt: TGTGCCAGTCCTACAGGGGACCGACTAGCGGGACCCTACGAGCAGTACTTC
v_gene: TRBV27
d_gene: TRBD2
j_gene: TRBJ2-7
abundance: few

CDR3aa: CASSLGGENIQYF
CDR3nt: TGTGCCAGCAGCTTAGGGGGCGAAAACATTCAGTACTTC
v_gene: TRBV7-8
d_gene: .
j_gene: TRBJ2-4
abundance: many

CDR3aa: CSVEEGYREVQYF
CDR3nt: TGCAGCGTTGAAGAAGGGTACAGGGAGGTGCAGTACTTC
v_gene: TRBV29-1
d_gene: .
j_gene: TRBJ2-7
abundance: few

CDR3aa: CASSFRIAGAVGGETQYF
CDR3nt: TGTGCCAGCAGTTTTCGGATTGCCGGGGCGGTGGGGGGGGAGACCCAGTACTTC
v_gene: TRBV28
d_gene: TRBD2
j_gene: TRBJ2-5
abundance: many

CDR3aa: CASRSGWETQYF
CDR3nt: TGTGCCAGCAGATCAGGTTGGGAGACCCAGTACTTC
v_gene: TRBV6-2/TRBV6-3
d_gene: .
j_gene: TRBJ2-5
abundance: many

CDR3aa: CASIRSRDPTYEQYF
CDR3nt: TGTGCCAGCATTAGAAGCCGGGACCCCACTTACGAGCAGTACTTC
v_gene: TRBV6-1
d_gene: .
j_gene: TRBJ2-7
abundance: .

CDR3aa: CASSVEGTDSYEQYF
CDR3nt: TGTGCCAGCAGCGTAGAAGGGACGGATTCCTACGAGCAGTACTTC
v_gene: TRBV9
d_gene: .
j_gene: TRBJ2-7
abundance: few

CDR3aa: CASSMFGSSYNEQFF
CDR3nt: TGTGCCAGCAGTATGTTCGGGAGCTCCTACAATGAGCAGTTCTTC
v_gene: TRBV12-3/TRBV12-4
d_gene: .
j_gene: TRBJ2-1
abundance: many

CDR3aa: CASSLSPTDEKLFF
CDR3nt: TGTGCCAGCAGCTTGTCACCCACCGATGAAAAACTGTTTTTT
v_gene: TRBV7-2
d_gene: .
j_gene: TRBJ1-4
abundance: .

CDR3aa: CATSRELGSLGYTF
CDR3nt: TGTGCCACCAGCAGAGAACTGGGCAGCCTTGGCTACACCTTC
v_gene: TRBV15
d_gene: .
j_gene: TRBJ1-2
abundance: .

CDR3aa: CASSPFSGRAVTGELFF
CDR3nt: TGTGCCAGCAGTCCTTTTAGCGGGAGGGCCGTCACCGGGGAGCTGTTTTTT
v_gene: TRBV27
d_gene: TRBD2
j_gene: TRBJ2-2
abundance: few

CDR3aa: CASSEQGRTGNTIYF
CDR3nt: TGTGCCAGCAGTGAACAGGGGAGGACTGGAAACACCATATATTTT
v_gene: TRBV2
d_gene: .
j_gene: TRBJ1-3
abundance: many

CDR3aa: CASSLSGLYNEQFF
CDR3nt: TGTGCCAGCAGTTTGTCGGGACTCTACAATGAGCAGTTCTTC
v_gene: TRBV27
d_gene: .
j_gene: TRBJ2-1
abundance: many

CDR3aa: CASHQENSPLHF
CDR3nt: TGTGCCAGCCACCAGGAGAATTCACCCCTCCACTTT
v_gene: TRBV28
d_gene: .
j_gene: TRBJ1-6
abundance: .

CDR3aa: CSARDEAARGFTDTQYF
CDR3nt: TGCAGTGCTAGAGATGAGGCAGCTAGGGGGTTCACAGATACGCAGTATTTT
v_gene: TRBV20-1
d_gene: .
j_gene: TRBJ2-3
abundance: many

CDR3aa: CASSQDPGLAEATGELFF
CDR3nt: TGTGCCAGCAGCCAAGACCCCGGACTAGCGGAGGCCACCGGGGAGCTGTTTTTT
v_gene: TRBV14
d_gene: TRBD2
j_gene: TRBJ2-2
abundance: .

CDR3aa: CASSPDGGETQYF
CDR3nt: TGTGCCAGCAGTCCCGATGGAGGCGAGACCCAGTACTTC
v_gene: TRBV28
d_gene: .
j_gene: TRBJ2-5
abundance: many

CDR3aa: CASSQLGGQTNEKLFF
CDR3nt: TGTGCCAGCAGCCAGCTGGGTGGGCAGACAAATGAAAAACTGTTTTTT
v_gene: TRBV14
d_gene: .
j_gene: TRBJ1-4
abundance: .

CDR3aa: CASSLAGRIVSGNTICF
CDR3nt: TGTGCCAGCAGTTTAGCAGGACGTATCGTCTCTGGAAACACCATATGTTTT
v_gene: TRBV12-3/TRBV12-4
d_gene: .
j_gene: TRBJ1-3
abundance: .

CDR3aa: CATESDRASNQPQHF
CDR3nt: TGTGCCACCGAATCGGACAGGGCTAGCAATCAGCCCCAGCATTTT
v_gene: TRBV10-3
d_gene: TRBD1
j_gene: TRBJ1-5
abundance: .

CDR3aa: CASSLMGRVHEQYF
CDR3nt: TGTGCCAGCAGTTTAATGGGCAGGGTCCACGAGCAGTACTTC
v_gene: TRBV27
d_gene: .
j_gene: TRBJ2-7
abundance: .

CDR3aa: CASSLGTSGSTGELFF
CDR3nt: TGTGCCAGCAGTCTGGGGACTAGCGGGTCAACCGGGGAGCTGTTTTTT
v_gene: TRBV12-3/TRBV12-4
d_gene: TRBD2
j_gene: TRBJ2-2
abundance: .

CDR3aa: CATSGEGGRLFNNEQFF
CDR3nt: TGTGCCACCAGTGGCGAGGGGGGGAGGTTGTTTAACAATGAGCAGTTCTTC
v_gene: TRBV24-1
d_gene: .
j_gene: TRBJ2-1
abundance: few

CDR3aa: CASMEAWGNTEAFF
CDR3nt: TGTGCCAGCATGGAAGCTTGGGGGAACACTGAAGCTTTCTTT
v_gene: TRBV28
d_gene: .
j_gene: TRBJ1-1
abundance: few

CDR3aa: CASSPRGRGSYGYTF
CDR3nt: TGTGCCAGCAGCCCCCGAGGGCGGGGATCCTATGGCTACACCTTC
v_gene: TRBV14
d_gene: .
j_gene: TRBJ1-2
abundance: .

CDR3aa: CSARTGALNTEAFF
CDR3nt: TGCAGTGCTAGAACAGGGGCCCTGAACACTGAAGCTTTCTTT
v_gene: TRBV20-1
d_gene: TRBD1
j_gene: TRBJ1-1
abundance: .

CDR3aa: CASSPGTSGRAHDEQYF
CDR3nt: TGTGCCAGCAGTCCCGGGACTAGCGGGAGGGCCCATGACGAGCAGTACTTC
v_gene: TRBV27
d_gene: TRBD2
j_gene: TRBJ2-7
abundance: many

CDR3aa: CASSQESGGWNSPLHF
CDR3nt: TGCGCCAGCAGCCAAGAATCGGGGGGGTGGAATTCACCCCTCCACTTT
v_gene: TRBV4-3
d_gene: .
j_gene: TRBJ1-6
abundance: .

CDR3aa: CAISEPEESYEQYF
CDR3nt: TGTGCCATCAGTGAGCCGGAAGAATCCTACGAGCAGTACTTC
v_gene: TRBV10-3
d_gene: .
j_gene: TRBJ2-7
abundance: few

CDR3aa: CASSSLGYEQYF
CDR3nt: TGTGCCAGCAGCTCACTAGGCTACGAGCAGTACTTC
v_gene: TRBV7-9
d_gene: .
j_gene: TRBJ2-7
abundance: many

CDR3aa: CASSPGRSGEKLFF
CDR3nt: TGTGCCAGCAGCCCAGGACGGTCCGGTGAAAAACTGTTTTTT
v_gene: TRBV11-1
d_gene: .
j_gene: TRBJ1-4
abundance: few

CDR3aa: CASTPGRVVAEAFF
CDR3nt: TGTGCCAGCACCCCCGGCAGGGTAGTTGCTGAAGCTTTCTTT
v_gene: TRBV12-3/TRBV12-4
d_gene: .
j_gene: TRBJ1-1
abundance: many

CDR3aa: CASSLEPTVGGYTF
CDR3nt: TGTGCCAGCAGCTTAGAACCGACAGTAGGTGGCTACACCTTC
v_gene: TRBV13
d_gene: .
j_gene: TRBJ1-2
abundance: few

CDR3aa: CSARDQLAGAFGGTDTQYF
CDR3nt: TGCAGTGCTAGAGATCAACTAGCGGGAGCGTTCGGGGGCACAGATACGCAGTATTTT
v_gene: TRBV20-1
d_gene: TRBD2
j_gene: TRBJ2-3
abundance: .

CDR3aa: CAISGGRQPQHF
CDR3nt: TGTGCCATCAGTGGGGGGCGTCAGCCCCAGCATTTT
v_gene: TRBV10-3
d_gene: .
j_gene: TRBJ1-5
abundance: once

CDR3aa: CASSPPANEKLFF
CDR3nt: TGTGCCAGCTCACCACCGGCTAATGAAAAACTGTTTTTT
v_gene: TRBV18
d_gene: .
j_gene: TRBJ1-4
abundance: .

CDR3aa: CASSLEFNSPLHF
CDR3nt: TGTGCCAGCAGCTTGGAGTTTAATTCACCCCTCCACTTT
v_gene: TRBV5-5
d_gene: .
j_gene: TRBJ1-6
abundance: few

CDR3aa: CASSLRTERSSYEQYF
CDR3nt: TGCGCCAGCAGCCTTCGGACGGAAAGGAGCTCCTACGAGCAGTACTTC
v_gene: TRBV5-1
d_gene: .
j_gene: TRBJ2-7
abundance: many

CDR3aa: CASSLREGGTGEWYGANVLTF
CDR3nt: TGTGCCAGCAGTTTAAGGGAAGGGGGGACAGGGGAATGGTATGGGGCCAACGTCCTGACTTTC
v_gene: TRBV28
d_gene: TRBD1
j_gene: TRBJ2-6
abundance: .

CDR3aa: CASSPPGRRDIQYF
CDR3nt: TGTGCCAGCAGCCCCCCCGGGCGTCGGGACATTCAGTACTTC
v_gene: TRBV13
d_gene: .
j_gene: TRBJ2-4
abundance: few

CDR3aa: CASSGQGQGGETQYF
CDR3nt: TGTGCCAGCAGTGGACAGGGACAGGGAGGGGAGACCCAGTACTTC
v_gene: TRBV28
d_gene: TRBD1
j_gene: TRBJ2-5
abundance: many

CDR3aa: CASSSTGGGSLFF
CDR3nt: TGTGCCAGCAGCTCGACAGGCGGGGGTTCGCTGTTTTTT
v_gene: TRBV7-2
d_gene: .
j_gene: TRBJ2-2
abundance: .